This T cell receptor (beta chain) was profiled in a study of OX40 agonist ivuxolimab in advanced cancers. About the study: Ivuxolimab, an agonist antibody against OX40 (CD134), was given to patients. Therapy given before enrollment (anti-PD-1, anti-PD-L1 or anti-CTLA-4) was allowed, and around 44% had some.

General observations from the study: Also showing low normalized T-cell clonal expansion were some of the nonresponders.

CDR3 length: 13 amino acids. Germline CDR1 is SQVTM and CDR2 is ANQGSEA. Trimming took off 5 bases at V and 0 bases at J, with 8 bases between the two ends. Of note for this clone: Its antigen is as yet unknown. Other DNA variants within this sample encode the same CDR3.

Using immunoSEQ multiplex PCR, the repertoire was profiled, and TCRdb retains in-frame clones only, with some absent. Here the sample spans approximately 76,000 clones, approximately 85% being singletons. The sequence was obtained from an adult with an advanced solid tumor such as melanoma, head and neck, liver or kidney cancer. The V call is TRBV29-1, the J call TRBJ2-1, with D maybe TRBD2 (5 bases). The material sequenced was CD4+ or CD8+ T cells sorted from blood, taken in a trial of the OX40 agonist ivuxolimab. CDR3 in amino acids: CSVRGSSYNEQFF. In nucleotides, the CDR3 is TGCAGCGTTAGAGGGAGCTCCTACAATGAGCAGTTCTTC.